The clone carrying this T cell receptor (beta chain) occurred a few times. CDR3 length: 17 residues. Germline values: CDR1 LNHDA, CDR2 SQIVND (reference sequence). V lost 1 base, J lost 7 bases, and 12 bases stayed unmatched. The time point: newly diagnosed GD, antithyroid drugs for less than 3 months. RNA isolated from PBMCs was used to make the TCR library. These data originate in a study of regulatory T cells in long-lasting Graves disease. Relying on iRepertoire HTBI primers and Arm-PCR of CDR3 regions, the team built TCR beta libraries. TCRdb reanalysed the multiplex PCR reads using MiXCR and keeps one entry per CDR3 protein. The data show 350,000 to 500,000 distinct CDR3 sequences, roughly 15% seen once. The sample also formed part of further work on T cells in Graves' hyperthyroidism and ophthalmopathy.

V and J are TRBV19 and TRBJ2-1, with 8 bases matching TRBD2. The clonotype originates from a woman aged 45-60 years with Graves disease. Sequenced here: peripheral blood mononuclear cells (PBMCs), sampled at new diagnosis, from a patient treated with antithyroid drugs. In DNA form, the CDR3 reads TGTGCCAGTAGTATAGGTCTAGTGAGCGGGAGTTTGAATGAGCAGTTCTTC. Its translation: CASSIGLVSGSLNEQFF.